A selection of T cell receptor beta chains follows, all from one sample in a study of T cell changes during pregnancy in multiple sclerosis. The repertoire was sequenced with immunoSEQ multiplex PCR; TCRdb's copy has only in-frame clones and lacks some. The data show about 47,000 clones, about 90% seen once. The material sequenced was peripheral blood, taken in the first trimester of pregnancy. These receptors were collected from a female donor with multiple sclerosis, enrolled in a pregnancy study. The CDR3 runs from the conserved cysteine through the conserved F or W. A D gene is named only where the DNA matches it firmly. Clone size appears in some rows only: once, few, many, or a class for an expanded clone.

clone size	V gene	J gene	D gene	CDR3 DNA	CDR3 protein
-	TRBV5-4	TRBJ2-1	-	TGTGCCAGCAGACCGAGGGGGGGATCAGCCTACAATGAGCAGTTCTTC	CASRPRGGSAYNEQFF
-	TRBV28	TRBJ2-2	TRBD2	TGTGCCAGTTCCCTGCGGACTAGCGGGGACGAAACCGGGGAGCTGTTTTTT	CASSLRTSGDETGELFF
-	TRBV10-3	TRBJ1-2	-	TGTGCCATCAGCCCCACACTACGTGGCTACACCTTC	CAISPTLRGYTF
few	TRBV30	TRBJ1-5	-	TGTGCCTGGGCTGGGCAGGGCCTGAACAATCAGCCCCAGCATTTT	CAWAGQGLNNQPQHF
-	TRBV9	TRBJ1-5	-	TGTGCCAGCAGCCCTAGGGACCTCAACCGGGGGTATAGCAATCAGCCCCAGCATTTT	CASSPRDLNRGYSNQPQHF
-	TRBV29-1	TRBJ2-1	-	TGCAGCGGTAAGGGCGGGTCCTACAATGAGCAGCTCTTC	CSGKGGSYNEQLF
-	TRBV9	TRBJ2-2	-	TGTGCCAGCGGAAACAGGGAGGGGGAGCTGTTTTTT	CASGNREGELFF
once	TRBV27	TRBJ2-1	TRBD2	TGTGCCAGAAGTGGCGGGGGGGGGCGCTTATACAATGAGCAGTTCTTC	CARSGGGGRLYNEQFF
-	TRBV11-3	TRBJ2-7	-	TGTGCCAGCAGCTCTTACCCGGGACAAGCCTCCTACGAGCAGTACTTC	CASSSYPGQASYEQYF
-	TRBV5-5	TRBJ1-4	-	TGTGCCAGCAGCTTTTCCGGGAGCAATGAAAAACTGTTTTTT	CASSFSGSNEKLFF
-	TRBV14	TRBJ2-5	TRBD1	TGTGCCAGCAGCCCGTGGACAGGGGGGGCCCAAGAGACCCAGTACTTC	CASSPWTGGAQETQYF
-	TRBV11-3	TRBJ2-1	-	TGTGCCAGCAGCTTCTCCCCTCGGACTCTCAATGAGCAGTTCTTC	CASSFSPRTLNEQFF
-	TRBV7-3	TRBJ2-7	-	TGTGCCAGCAGCCCCGGCGGGGGCCGCACCTACGAGCAGTACTTC	CASSPGGGRTYEQYF
-	TRBV5-1	TRBJ1-1	TRBD1	TGCGCCAGCAGCTTGCTCGGTCGGGACAGATTCCACACTGAAGCTTTCTTT	CASSLLGRDRFHTEAFF
once	TRBV5-1	TRBJ1-1	TRBD1	TGCGCCAGCAGCCTGGAGACAGGGACTTACACTGAAGCTTTCTTT	CASSLETGTYTEAFF
-	TRBV14	TRBJ2-5	-	TGTGCCAGCAGCCCAGGTGGGTCAGAGACCCAGTACTTC	CASSPGGSETQYF
-	TRBV7-9	TRBJ2-3	TRBD1	TGTGCCAGCAGCTTAGCGACTTCCAGGACAGGGAGCACAGATACGCAGTATTTT	CASSLATSRTGSTDTQYF
-	TRBV6-1	TRBJ1-2	-	TGTGCCAGCAGTGAAGCGCTTGGGAGGAACTATGGCTACACCTTC	CASSEALGRNYGYTF
-	TRBV29-1	TRBJ1-1	TRBD1	TGCAGCGTTCGACGATTCGGACAGGGAGATGAAGCTTTCTTT	CSVRRFGQGDEAFF
-	TRBV28	TRBJ1-4	-	TGTGCCAGCAGTCTGCTACCGGGAGCTGGGGAAGGAAAACTGTTTTTT	CASSLLPGAGEGKLFF
-	TRBV5-8	TRBJ2-1	-	TGTGCCAGCACCCGGCGGGGTGACTACAATGAGCAGTTCTTC	CASTRRGDYNEQFF
-	TRBV27	TRBJ1-5	-	TGTGCCAGCAGTTTACCACAGAATCAGCCCCAGCATTTT	CASSLPQNQPQHF
-	TRBV5-4	TRBJ1-1	TRBD1	TGTGCCAGCAGCTTGGCCGGGACAGGGGTCTTCACTGAAGCTTTCTTT	CASSLAGTGVFTEAFF
-	TRBV5-6	TRBJ1-3	-	TGTGCCAGCAGCCCGCCCACAGGAAACACCATATATTTT	CASSPPTGNTIYF
-	TRBV28	TRBJ1-2	-	TGTGCCAGCAGTTTAACAGGGAACTATGGCTACACCTTC	CASSLTGNYGYTF
once	TRBV6-6	TRBJ2-7	TRBD1	TGTGCCAGCAGTTACTTTATTACCCGGACAGGGAGCGAGCAGTACTTC	CASSYFITRTGSEQYF
-	TRBV10-3	TRBJ1-6	TRBD1	TGTGCCATCAGACGGACAGGGGTGGGTAATTCACCCCTCCACTTT	CAIRRTGVGNSPLHF
-	TRBV6-4	TRBJ2-3	TRBD2	TGTGCCAGCAGTGCCGGGGGGGCCACAGATACGCAGTATTTT	CASSAGGATDTQYF
-	TRBV30	TRBJ1-2	TRBD1	TGTGCCTGGAGTGACTGGGTTGACAGGGGGGATTTGGACTATGGCTACACCTTC	CAWSDWVDRGDLDYGYTF
once	TRBV9	TRBJ2-2	-	TGTGCCAGCAGCGTAGACAGGGCCGGCACCGGGGAGCTGTTTTTT	CASSVDRAGTGELFF
-	TRBV29-1	TRBJ2-5	-	TGCAGCGTTGATATTTCCCAAGAGACCCAGTACTTC	CSVDISQETQYF